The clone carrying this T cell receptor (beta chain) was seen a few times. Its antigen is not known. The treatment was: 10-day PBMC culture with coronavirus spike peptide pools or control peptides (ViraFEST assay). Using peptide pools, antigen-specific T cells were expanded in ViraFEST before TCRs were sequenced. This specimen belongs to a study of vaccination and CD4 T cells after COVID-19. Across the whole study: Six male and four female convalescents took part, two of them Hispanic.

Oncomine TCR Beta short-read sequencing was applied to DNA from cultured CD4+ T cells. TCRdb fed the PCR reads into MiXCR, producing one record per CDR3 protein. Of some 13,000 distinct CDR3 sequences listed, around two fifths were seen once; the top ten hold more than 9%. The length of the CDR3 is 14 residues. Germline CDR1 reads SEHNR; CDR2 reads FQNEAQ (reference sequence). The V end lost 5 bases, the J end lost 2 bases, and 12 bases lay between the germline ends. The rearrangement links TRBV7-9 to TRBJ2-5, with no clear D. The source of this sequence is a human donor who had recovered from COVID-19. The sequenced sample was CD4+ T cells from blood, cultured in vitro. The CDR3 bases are TGTGCCAGCAGCCCCCCTGGTGGTCAAGAGACCCAGTACTTC. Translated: CASSPPGGQETQYF.